What follows is one T cell receptor beta chain and its context. Its antigen is unidentified. The data were obtained in a study of T cells in localized non-small cell lung cancer. The repertoire was sequenced with immunoSEQ multiplex PCR; TCRdb's copy has only in-frame clones and lacks some. The profile covers 30,000 to 40,000 clones, with roughly 90% appearing a single time and 5% to 6% taken by the ten largest. Trimming removed 3 bases from V and 1 base from J, with 10 bases in between. In germline, CDR1 is SGHTA, CDR2 FQGNSA. This CDR3 has 14 residues. Broader study findings: The study linked higher blood T cell density to longer overall survival. Exceeding tumor, uninvolved adjacent lung had the highest T cell clonality.

This chain links TRBV7-2 with TRBJ2-7, with D hard to call. The sequence was obtained from a male donor at least 60 years old with stage II lung adenocarcinoma. Source: peripheral blood mononuclear cells, taken before any cancer treatment. The CDR3 nucleotides read TGTGCCAGCAGCTTGAAAGCAGGATCCTACGAGCAGTACTTC. This sequence encodes CASSLKAGSYEQYF.